The T cell receptor (beta chain) described here comes from a study of tumor and adjacent non-tumor tissue in lung cancer. On the study more broadly: Histology: around twelve adenocarcinoma, a couple of squamous cell carcinoma, 1 small cell lung cancer.

On this clonotype itself: Its antigen remains unidentified. This may be a read error: a much more frequent sequence differs by one nucleotide.

No cell sorting was done before RNA was extracted from the tissue. Distant lung tissue was collected more than 3 cm away from the tumor edge. Chemotherapy-naive patients with new lung cancer underwent thoracic surgery in China, August–late 2014. The CDR3 loop spans 16 amino acids. Germline V lookup: CDR1 GTSNPN, CDR2 SVGIG (reference sequence). Whole-study findings and limits: Tumor repertoires had a smaller top 100 clone share than normal lung. Compared with tumor, normal lung showed significantly lower TCR diversity.

The library came from three nested PCR rounds adapted from ARM-PCR protocols. TCRdb re-analysed the multiplex PCR reads in MiXCR, keeping a single row per CDR3 protein. The sample yields about 98,000 distinct CDR3 sequences, around three quarters seen once. The rearrangement uses TRBV30 and TRBJ2-1, with TRBD2 as a possible D gene (6 bases). Material: distant non-tumor lung tissue. This TCR was sampled from a man aged 60 to 69 with small cell lung cancer. In DNA, the CDR3 is TGTGCCCGGAGGGATAGAAGACTGAGCTCCTACAATGAGCAGTTCTTC. This encodes CARRDRRLSSYNEQFF.